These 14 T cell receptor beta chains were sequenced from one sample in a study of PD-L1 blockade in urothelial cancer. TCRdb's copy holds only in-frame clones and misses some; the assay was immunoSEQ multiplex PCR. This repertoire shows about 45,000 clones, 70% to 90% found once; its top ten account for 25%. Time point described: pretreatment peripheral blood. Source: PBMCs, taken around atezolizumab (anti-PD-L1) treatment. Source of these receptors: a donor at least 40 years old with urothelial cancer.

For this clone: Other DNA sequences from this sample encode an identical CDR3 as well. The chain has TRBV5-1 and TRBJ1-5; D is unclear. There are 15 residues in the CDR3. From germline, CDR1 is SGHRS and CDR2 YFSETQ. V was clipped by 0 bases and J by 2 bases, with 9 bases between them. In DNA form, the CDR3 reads TGCGCCAGCAGCTTGGGAGGGATAGGCAATCAGCCCCAGCATTTT. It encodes CASSLGGIGNQPQHF.

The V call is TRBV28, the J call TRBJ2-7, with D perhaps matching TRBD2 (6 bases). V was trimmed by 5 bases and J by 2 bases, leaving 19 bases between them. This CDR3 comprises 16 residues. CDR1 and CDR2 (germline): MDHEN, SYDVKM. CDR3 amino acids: CASSPPRREEPYEQYF. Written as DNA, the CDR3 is TGTGCCAGCAGTCCCCCCCGGAGGGAGGAGCCCTACGAGCAGTACTTC.

CDR3 residues: CASSPPGGGSGEQYF. The DNA of the CDR3 is TGTGCCAGCTCACCACCGGGGGGGGGCTCGGGCGAGCAGTACTTC. This chain joins TRBV18 and TRBJ2-7; D might be TRBD2 (7 bases). Trimming removed 0 bases from V and 6 bases from J, with 15 bases in between. CDR3 length equals 15 residues. Germline loops: CDR1 KGHSH, CDR2 LQKENI. The full variable domain, completed using reference TRBV18 and TRBJ2-7, is NAGVMQNPRHLVRRRGQEARLRCSPMKGHSHVYWYRQLPEEGLKFMVYLQKENIIDESGMPKERFSAEFPKEGPSILRIQQVVRGDSAAYFCASSPPGGGSGEQYFGPGTRLTVT.

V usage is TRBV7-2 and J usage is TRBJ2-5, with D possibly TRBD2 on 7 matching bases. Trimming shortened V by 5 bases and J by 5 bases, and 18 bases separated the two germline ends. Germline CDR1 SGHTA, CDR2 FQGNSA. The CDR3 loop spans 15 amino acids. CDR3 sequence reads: CASSPQQAGAETQYF. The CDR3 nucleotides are TGTGCCAGCAGCCCGCAACAGGCGGGGGCGGAGACCCAGTACTTC.

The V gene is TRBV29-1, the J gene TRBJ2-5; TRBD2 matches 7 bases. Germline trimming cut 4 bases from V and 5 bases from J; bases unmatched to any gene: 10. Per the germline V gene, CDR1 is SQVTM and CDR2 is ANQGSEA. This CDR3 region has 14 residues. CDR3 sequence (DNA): TGCAGCGTTGGAGTAGCGGGCCGGGGGGAGACCCAGTACTTC. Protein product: CSVGVAGRGETQYF.

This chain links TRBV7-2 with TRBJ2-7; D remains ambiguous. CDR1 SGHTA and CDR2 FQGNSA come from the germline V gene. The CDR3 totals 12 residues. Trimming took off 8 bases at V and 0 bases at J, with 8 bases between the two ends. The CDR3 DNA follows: TGTGCCAGCCGCGGCGCCTCCTACGAGCAGTACTTC. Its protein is CASRGASYEQYF.

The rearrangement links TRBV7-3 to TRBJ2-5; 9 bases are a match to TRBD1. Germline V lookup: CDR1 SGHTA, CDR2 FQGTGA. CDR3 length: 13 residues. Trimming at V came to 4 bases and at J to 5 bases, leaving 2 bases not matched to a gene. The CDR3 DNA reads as TGTGCCAGCAGCTCGACAGGGGGGGAGACCCAGTACTTC. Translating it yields CASSSTGGETQYF.

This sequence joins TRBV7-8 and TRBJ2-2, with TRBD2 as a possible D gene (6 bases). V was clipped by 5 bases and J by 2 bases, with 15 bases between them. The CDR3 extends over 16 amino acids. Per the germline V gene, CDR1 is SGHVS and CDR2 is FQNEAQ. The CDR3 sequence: CASSAGEALNTGELFF. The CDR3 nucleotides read TGTGCCAGCAGCGCTGGGGAGGCCCTAAACACCGGGGAGCTGTTTTTT.

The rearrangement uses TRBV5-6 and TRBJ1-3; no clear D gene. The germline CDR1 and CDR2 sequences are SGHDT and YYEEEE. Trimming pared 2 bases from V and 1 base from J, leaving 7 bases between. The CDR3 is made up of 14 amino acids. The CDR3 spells CASSLGGSGNTIYF. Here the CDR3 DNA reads TGTGCCAGCAGCTTAGGAGGGTCTGGAAACACCATATATTTT.

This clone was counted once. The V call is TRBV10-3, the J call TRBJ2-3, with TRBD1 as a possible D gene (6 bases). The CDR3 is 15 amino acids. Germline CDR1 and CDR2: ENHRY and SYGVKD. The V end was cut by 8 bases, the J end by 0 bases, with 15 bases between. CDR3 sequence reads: CAISRQDFSTDTQYF. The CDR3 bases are TGTGCCATCTCCAGACAGGACTTTAGCACAGATACGCAGTATTTT.

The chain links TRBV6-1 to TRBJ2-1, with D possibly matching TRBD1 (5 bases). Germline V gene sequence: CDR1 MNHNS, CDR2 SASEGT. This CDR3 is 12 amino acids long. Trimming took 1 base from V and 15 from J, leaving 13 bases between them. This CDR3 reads CASSEGRLGPFF. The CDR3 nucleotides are TGTGCCAGCAGTGAAGGGAGATTGGGGCCGTTCTTC.

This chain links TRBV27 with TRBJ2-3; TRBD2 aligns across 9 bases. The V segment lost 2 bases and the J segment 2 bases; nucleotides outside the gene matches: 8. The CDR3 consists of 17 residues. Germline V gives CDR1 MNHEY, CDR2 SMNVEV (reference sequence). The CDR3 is CASSLMGAGGNTDTQYF. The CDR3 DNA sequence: TGTGCCAGCAGTTTAATGGGGGCGGGAGGGAACACAGATACGCAGTATTTT.

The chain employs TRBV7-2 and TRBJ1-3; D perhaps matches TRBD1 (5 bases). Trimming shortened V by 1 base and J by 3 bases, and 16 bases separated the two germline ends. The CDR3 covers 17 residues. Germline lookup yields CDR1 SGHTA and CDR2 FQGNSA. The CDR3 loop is CASSLVWQGDFGNTIYF. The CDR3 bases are TGTGCCAGCAGCTTAGTTTGGCAGGGCGACTTTGGAAACACCATATATTTT.

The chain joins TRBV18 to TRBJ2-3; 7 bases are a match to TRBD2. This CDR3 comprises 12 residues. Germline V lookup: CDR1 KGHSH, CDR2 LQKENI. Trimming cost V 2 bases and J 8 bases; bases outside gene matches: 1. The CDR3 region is CASSPREGTQYF. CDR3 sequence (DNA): TGTGCCAGCTCACCAAGGGAGGGTACGCAGTATTTT.